The following is a TCR beta chain sequence with its context. The antigen is unknown. TCRdb keeps only in-frame clones here, not all; method: immunoSEQ multiplex PCR. The sample includes about 31,000 clones, around 82% of them seen just once. The sample originates from a study of a mutant IDH1 vaccine in newly diagnosed glioma. The wider study: Visit V12 was conducted at week 35 as the safety follow-up. Visit V13 came later, at week 47.

The sample's time point: week 35, safety follow-up. Doses comprised 300 ug of mutant IDH1 20-mer peptide each, plus topical imiquimod. The sequence was collected from a middle-aged woman with glioma. Sequencing used PBMCs, obtained from a glioma patient whose treatment included an IDH1 peptide vaccine.

The CDR3 nucleotides are TGTGCCAGCAGTCCTGATTCGAGGGAGACCCAGTACTTC. This gives the protein CASSPDSRETQYF. The V call is TRBV2, the J call TRBJ2-5; no reliable D call. The length of the CDR3 is 13 residues. V was clipped by 5 bases and J by 5 bases, with 12 bases between them. Germline CDR1 and CDR2: SNHLY and FYNNEI.